This T cell receptor beta chain was retrieved from a study of Ad26.COV2.S vaccination and SARS-CoV-2 variants. The repertoire was sequenced with immunoSEQ multiplex PCR; TCRdb's copy has only in-frame clones and lacks some. In the table there are 400,000 to 450,000 clones, 90% of which are singletons. As to treatment: roughly 18 received Ad26.COV2.S at low or high dose, single or two shots; 5 received placebo; per-sample allocation not given. Sample collection was performed on day 63 after the first vaccine or placebo injection. Germline V gene sequence: CDR1 SEHNR, CDR2 FQNEAQ (reference sequence). CDR3 size: 13 residues. With 0 bases removed from V and 4 bases from J, the gap between germline ends came to 5 bases.

The rearrangement joins TRBV7-9 to TRBJ2-3, with no clear D. The TCR was taken from a person between 18 and 59 years old who received the Ad26.COV2.S COVID-19 vaccine or a placebo. Material: peripheral blood, obtained in a trial of Ad26.COV2.S vaccine versus placebo. The CDR3 bases are TGTGCCAGCAGCTTAGCGCAAGCAGATACGCAGTATTTT. Translation gives CASSLAQADTQYF.